Only a few counts were recorded for the clone carrying this TCR beta chain. The method was immunoSEQ multiplex PCR; TCRdb's version includes in-frame clones alone and lacks a portion of them. The sample has 75,000 or so clones, approximately 89% seen once. The data originate from a study of control samples from healthy donors and cancer patients. V was cut by 2 bases and J by 4 bases, with 9 bases left in between. Looked up from germline, CDR1 is SGHKS and CDR2 is YYEKEE (reference sequence). This CDR3 spans 13 amino acids. Material for sequencing was PBMCs. The chain couples TRBV5-5 to TRBJ1-1; D gene unclear. This sequence originates from a man between 60 and 75 years old with colorectal cancer. As DNA, the CDR3 is TGTGCCAGCAGCTTACTAGGAACCACTGAAGCTTTCTTT. As protein: CASSLLGTTEAFF.